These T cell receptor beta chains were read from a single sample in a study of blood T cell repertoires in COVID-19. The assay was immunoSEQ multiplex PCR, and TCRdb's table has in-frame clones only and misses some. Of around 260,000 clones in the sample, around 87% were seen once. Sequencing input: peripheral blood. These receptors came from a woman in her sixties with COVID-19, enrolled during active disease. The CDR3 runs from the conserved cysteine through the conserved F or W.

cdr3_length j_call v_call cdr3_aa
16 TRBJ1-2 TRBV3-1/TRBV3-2 CASSQDAQAHNYGYTF
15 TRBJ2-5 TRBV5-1 CASSRDRGYQETQYF
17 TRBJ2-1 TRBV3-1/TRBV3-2 CASSRHGAGGPGNEQFF
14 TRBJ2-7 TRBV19 CASTRTGGTYEQYF
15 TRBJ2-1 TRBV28 CASSLWAGRGNEQFF
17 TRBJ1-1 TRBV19 CASSIANRGRWGTEAFF
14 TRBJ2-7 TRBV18 CASSPPRSVYEQYF
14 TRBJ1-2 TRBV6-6 CASSLEGTNYGYTF
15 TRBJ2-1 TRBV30 CAWSPGESGGHEQFF
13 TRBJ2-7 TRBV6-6 CASSPGTVYEQYF